These 5 T cell receptor beta chains share one sample of origin, sequenced in a study of vaccination and CD4 T cells after COVID-19. These receptors have no known antigen. Described treatment: approximately nine-day PBMC culture with coronavirus spike peptide pools or control peptides (ViraFEST assay). The study sequenced cultured CD4+ T cell DNA using the Oncomine TCR Beta short-read assay. TCRdb reprocessed the PCR reads with MiXCR, giving one entry per CDR3 protein. There are 9,500 to 15,000 distinct CDR3 sequences in the sample; around 64% occur only once, and 7.1% lies in the top ten. The sequenced sample was CD4+ T cells from blood, cultured in vitro, obtained before SARS-CoV-2 vaccination. The receptors come from a human donor who had recovered from COVID-19.

This clonotype was observed a handful of times. The chain links TRBV15 to TRBJ2-5; 10 nucleotides match TRBD2. V dropped 4 bases and J dropped 5; count of bases not matched to a gene: 10. CDR3 length equals 16 residues. Germline V gene data show CDR1 as LNHNV and CDR2 as YYDKDF (reference sequence). The CDR3: CATSIGSGRAGETQYF. The CDR3 bases are TGTGCCACCAGCATAGGGAGCGGGAGGGCCGGGGAGACCCAGTACTTC.

This chain uses TRBV19 with TRBJ1-4; D is possibly TRBD1 (5 bases). Trimming removed 5 bases at V and 7 bases at J, with 14 bases between. The CDR3 sequence is 14 residues long. Germline loops: CDR1 LNHDA, CDR2 SQIVND (reference sequence). Written as DNA, the CDR3 is TGTGCCAGTAGTCTAAGCACCGGGACTGAAAAACTGTTTTTT. This translates into CASSLSTGTEKLFF.

The V gene is TRBV6-1, the J gene TRBJ1-6; TRBD1 is a possible D gene (5 bases). CDR1 and CDR2 (germline): MNHNS, SASEGT. This CDR3 comprises 16 residues. Deletions cut 2 bases from V and 7 bases from J, with 15 bases between. The CDR3 bases are TGTGCCAGCAGTGAATGGGCGCAGGGAGTGAATTCACCCCTCCACTTT. It translates to CASSEWAQGVNSPLHF.

The chain is built from TRBV20-1 and TRBJ1-1, with 8 nucleotides matching TRBD1. The CDR3 runs 14 residues. Germline V gene lookup returns CDR1 DFQATT and CDR2 SNEGSKA (reference sequence). The ends lost 0 bases at V and 2 bases at J; junction bases unmatched: 2. This CDR3 reads CSARETGENTEAFF. Written as DNA, the CDR3 is TGCAGTGCTAGAGAGACAGGGGAAAACACTGAAGCTTTCTTT.

The chain couples TRBV7-3 to TRBJ1-2, with D maybe TRBD1 (5 bases). Trimming pared 3 bases from V and 8 bases from J, leaving 13 bases between. The V gene's germline CDR1 is SGHTA and CDR2 FQGTGA. The CDR3 loop spans 13 amino acids. The CDR3 loop reads CASSFSGGSGYTF. The CDR3 DNA follows: TGTGCCAGCAGCTTTTCGGGGGGTTCCGGCTACACCTTC.